Each of the 32 T cell receptor beta chains below was sequenced from the same sample in a study of blood T cell repertoires in COVID-19. Libraries were prepared by immunoSEQ multiplex PCR; TCRdb keeps only in-frame clonotypes and omits some of them. The sample lists 190,000 or so clones, about 86% occurring once. Material: peripheral blood. The receptors shown here come from a woman younger than 30 who had recovered from COVID-19.

This chain connects TRBV9 to TRBJ2-7; 8 bases fit TRBD2. Germline V lookup: CDR1 SGDLS, CDR2 YYNGEE. The J segment lost 3 bases and the V segment lost 0 bases, leaving 5 bases of the junction unmatched. This CDR3 has 15 amino acids. CDR3 amino acids: CASSVAGGALYEQYF. In DNA form, the CDR3 reads TGTGCCAGCAGCGTAGCCGGGGGGGCCCTCTACGAGCAGTACTTC.

The chain links TRBV5-8 to TRBJ2-7; TRBD1 matches at 9 bases. This CDR3 comprises 14 residues. Germline CDR1 is SGHTS and CDR2 is YDEGEE. Trimming cost V 4 bases and J 6 bases; bases outside gene matches: 8. The CDR3 is CASSPGQGGIEQYV. Here the CDR3 DNA reads TGTGCCAGCAGCCCGGGACAGGGCGGAATCGAGCAGTACGTC.

The CDR3, as DNA: TGTGCCAGTAGTGGACAGATTATCACTGAAGCTTTCTTT. Translated, it gives CASSGQIITEAFF. The genes are TRBV19 and TRBJ1-1; TRBD1 might be the D (6 bases). There are 13 residues in the CDR3. Looked up from germline, CDR1 is LNHDA and CDR2 is SQIVND (reference sequence). V dropped 5 bases and J dropped 4 bases, with 11 bases sitting between them.

The chain couples TRBV12-3 or TRBV12-4 to TRBJ1-2, with a tentative D call TRBD1 (5 bases). Trimming removed 5 bases at V and 8 bases at J, with 12 bases between. CDR3 length equals 12 residues. The CDR3 region has the DNA TGTGCCAGCAGTCTGACAGCCACCGGCTACACCTTC. It is translated as CASSLTATGYTF.

CDR3 in amino acids: CASSLVTGKSDTQYF. The CDR3 DNA reads as TGTGCCAGCAGCTTGGTGACAGGGAAGTCAGATACGCAGTATTTT. The chain is built from TRBV5-4 and TRBJ2-3; TRBD1 matches 7 bases. From germline, CDR1 is SGHNT and CDR2 YYREEE (reference sequence). J was trimmed by 4 bases and V by 0 bases; bases with no gene match: 5. The CDR3 runs to 15 residues.

The chain combines TRBV5-1 with TRBJ2-7, with D perhaps TRBD1 (6 bases). The CDR3 has 15 amino acids. Germline V gives CDR1 SGHRS, CDR2 YFSETQ. The germline V and J ends were trimmed by 4 bases and 1 base, with 15 bases remaining between them. The CDR3 loop reads CASSQGGRGSYEQYV. Written as DNA, the CDR3 is TGCGCCAGCAGCCAAGGGGGACGCGGGTCCTACGAGCAGTACGTC.

There are a few counts of this clone. The same CDR3 arises from other DNA sequences in this sample as well. The V and J genes are TRBV28 and TRBJ2-7, with 10 bases fitting TRBD1. The CDR3 runs 14 residues. Germline V gene sequence: CDR1 MDHEN, CDR2 SYDVKM. After removal of 6 bases from V and 2 bases from J, the junction contained 4 bases not matched to a gene. The CDR3 DNA reads TGTGCCAGCAGCCCGGGACAGGGGCCCTACGAGCAGTACTTC. Protein: CASSPGQGPYEQYF.

This clone was detected only a few times. V and J are TRBV11-2 and TRBJ2-2, with D maybe TRBD1 (5 bases). V was cut by 0 bases and J by 0 bases, with 8 bases left in between. Germline V lookup: CDR1 SGHAT, CDR2 FQNNGV. The CDR3 length is 16 residues. CDR3 amino acids: CASSLDGRANTGELFF. The DNA for the CDR3 is TGTGCCAGCAGCTTAGATGGCAGGGCGAACACCGGGGAGCTGTTTTTT.

The chain uses TRBV7-2 and TRBJ2-1; D is possibly TRBD2 (5 bases). The CDR3 loop spans 13 amino acids. Germline V lookup: CDR1 SGHTA, CDR2 FQGNSA. Trimming took off 5 bases at V and 7 bases at J, with 12 bases between the two ends. CDR3 sequence: CASSTSTRNEQFF. CDR3 nucleotides: TGTGCCAGCAGCACTTCCACTAGAAATGAGCAGTTCTTC.

The J gene is TRBJ1-2, the V gene TRBV21-1. TRBV21-1 corresponds to a pseudogene. This CDR3 comprises 14 residues. Here the CDR3 reads CASSGRDGGYGYTF. The CDR3 DNA sequence: TGTGCCAGCAGCGGGCGTGACGGAGGCTATGGCTACACCTTC.

This clone was seen only once. The chain recombines TRBV4-3 with TRBJ1-4; TRBD1 is a possible D gene (5 bases). V was pared by 0 bases and J by 8 bases, with 13 bases between. This CDR3 spans 15 amino acids. Germline V CDR1 and CDR2: LGHNA, YSLEER. The CDR3 loop reads CASSQEGDSGEKLFF. CDR3 coding DNA: TGCGCCAGCAGCCAAGAAGGAGACAGCGGGGAAAAACTGTTTTTT.

The chain is built from TRBV5-1 and TRBJ2-5; 8 bases line up with TRBD1. In germline, CDR1 is SGHRS, CDR2 YFSETQ. This CDR3 is built from 16 residues. V was pared by 4 bases and J by 3 bases, with 11 bases of the junction left unmatched. CDR3 residues: CASSPRQGTEKETQYF. In DNA, the CDR3 is TGCGCCAGCAGCCCCCGACAGGGGACCGAGAAAGAGACCCAGTACTTC.

The CDR3 DNA is TGTGCCAGCAGTTACCCTTCCGAAGCTTTCTTT. Translating it yields CASSYPSEAFF. The rearrangement joins TRBV6-2 or TRBV6-3 to TRBJ1-1; D is unresolved. The V and J ends lost 2 bases and 8 bases respectively, with 6 bases between them. CDR1 is MNHEY, CDR2 SVGEGT, per germline. The CDR3 consists of 11 residues.

V is TRBV6-5 and J is TRBJ1-1, with TRBD1 identical over 8 bases. The ends lost 2 bases at V and 11 bases at J; junction bases unmatched: 4. Germline values: CDR1 MNHEY, CDR2 SVGAGI. This CDR3 spans 12 amino acids. CDR3 residues: CASSYGQGWAFF. CDR3 DNA: TGTGCCAGCAGTTACGGACAGGGCTGGGCTTTCTTT.

The V and J genes are TRBV25-1 and TRBJ2-5; 8 nucleotides align to TRBD2. Trimming took 6 bases from V and 1 from J; bases not matched to a gene: 10. The germline CDR1 and CDR2 sequences are MGHDK and SYGVNS. The CDR3 sequence is 16 residues long. The CDR3 spells CASSGLGGRSQETQYF. The CDR3 nucleotides read TGTGCCAGCAGCGGGTTGGGCGGGAGGAGCCAAGAGACCCAGTACTTC.

The genes are TRBV7-8 and TRBJ2-1, with TRBD1 as a possible D gene (6 bases). The CDR3 runs to 14 residues. Trimming took 9 bases from V and 1 from J, leaving 13 bases between them. The V gene's germline CDR1 is SGHVS and CDR2 FQNEAQ. In nucleotides, the CDR3 is TGTGCCAGTAACTACAGGGAGTCCTACAATGAGCAGTTCTTC. Protein sequence: CASNYRESYNEQFF.

To note about this clone: The junction does not match germline at one end; this may be a read error. The gene calls are TRBV5-8 and TRBJ1-2; TRBD1 aligns across 11 bases. CDR3 length: 11 amino acids. Germline CDR1 SGHTS, CDR2 YDEGEE. This CDR3 reads CASSLRDRGSF. CDR3 bases: TGTGCCAGCAGCCTTCGGGACAGGGGGTCCTTC.

This chain connects TRBV7-8 to TRBJ1-2, with 8 bases identical to TRBD1. From germline, CDR1 is SGHVS and CDR2 FQNEAQ. With 5 bases clipped from V and 8 bases from J, the junction kept 13 bases outside the gene matches. The CDR3 consists of 15 residues. CDR3: CASSPLDRGPIGYTF. The CDR3 DNA sequence: TGTGCCAGCAGCCCTCTCGACAGGGGTCCGATCGGCTACACCTTC.

J is TRBJ1-2 and V is TRBV3-1 (or the pseudogene TRBV3-2); TRBD1 is a possible D gene (6 bases). Trimming left V 4 bases short and J 3 bases short, with 15 bases between. The CDR3 runs to 15 residues. Germline-derived CDR1 and CDR2 are LGHDT and YNNKEL (reference sequence). Written as DNA, the CDR3 is TGTGCCAGCAGCCCTTCTAACAGGGAGTACTATGGCTACACCTTC. Its translation is CASSPSNREYYGYTF.

This rearrangement joins TRBV4-3 to TRBJ2-1, with TRBD2 matching over 9 bases. J was trimmed by 8 bases and V by 0 bases; bases with no gene match: 11. Germline V gene data show CDR1 as LGHNA and CDR2 as YSLEER. The CDR3 loop spans 17 amino acids. CDR3 sequence reads: CASSQERASGIVDEQFF. The CDR3 region has the DNA TGCGCCAGCAGCCAAGAGAGGGCTAGCGGGATTGTCGATGAGCAGTTCTTC.

This chain links TRBV4-1 with TRBJ2-1; weak D call: TRBD2 (5 bases). Trimming left V 1 base short and J 12 bases short, with 10 bases between. The CDR3 is 12 amino acids. Germline V gives CDR1 MGHRA, CDR2 YSYEKL. In nucleotides, the CDR3 is TGCGCCAGCAGCCAAGTCGGCACTAGGCAGTTCTTC. It specifies CASSQVGTRQFF.

V gene TRBV2 combines with J gene TRBJ2-5; D gene unclear. This CDR3 is 10 amino acids long. V was clipped by 5 bases and J by 5 bases, with 3 bases between them. Per germline, CDR1 SNHLY and CDR2 FYNNEI. CDR3 residues: CASSRETQYF. The CDR3 coding sequence is TGTGCCAGCAGTCGGGAGACCCAGTACTTC.

This chain joins TRBV4-1 and TRBJ2-4; D is possibly TRBD2 (5 bases). V was pared by 3 bases and J by 3 bases, with 9 bases between. This CDR3 is 14 amino acids long. The germline V gene encodes CDR1 MGHRA and CDR2 YSYEKL. CDR3 DNA: TGCGCCAGCAGCCAGACCCGGGACAAAAACATTCAGTACTTC. Encoded protein: CASSQTRDKNIQYF.

This clone was picked up one time. This rearrangement joins TRBV7-9 to TRBJ1-1, with 7 bases identical to TRBD1. Looked up from germline, CDR1 is SEHNR and CDR2 is FQNEAQ (reference sequence). The CDR3 is 13 residues long. The V segment lost 5 bases and the J segment 10 bases; nucleotides outside the gene matches: 10. In DNA, the CDR3 is TGTGCCAGCAGCCCTCCGGACAGGCATGGAGCTTTCTTT. Translating it yields CASSPPDRHGAFF.

This chain links TRBV28 with TRBJ1-2; TRBD1 aligns across 8 bases. Germline loops: CDR1 MDHEN, CDR2 SYDVKM. The ends lost 6 bases at V and 7 bases at J; junction bases unmatched: 13. CDR3 length: 15 amino acids. The CDR3 nucleotides are TGTGCCAGCAGGCGCCCTGCGGCAGGGGGCGCTGGCTACACCTTC. Its protein product is CASRRPAAGGAGYTF.

This chain connects TRBV7-2 to TRBJ2-2; TRBD2 matches at 12 bases. Trimming took 0 bases from V and 7 from J; bases not matched to a gene: 0. This CDR3 has 15 amino acids. In germline, CDR1 is SGHTA, CDR2 FQGNSA. The CDR3, as DNA: TGTGCCAGCAGCTTAGCGGGACTAGCGGGCGGGGAGCTGTTTTTT. Its protein product is CASSLAGLAGGELFF. The entire variable domain, with the rest obtained from reference TRBV7-2 and TRBJ2-2, is as follows: GAGVSQSPSNKVTEKGKDVELRCDPISGHTALYWYRQSLGQGLEFLIYFQGNSAPDKSGLPSDRFSAERTGGSVSTLTIQRTQQEDSAVYLCASSLAGLAGGELFFGEGSRLTVL.

This clone occurred a few times. The V call is TRBV10-3, the J call TRBJ1-2; D might be TRBD1 (5 bases). Germline V gene lookup returns CDR1 ENHRY and CDR2 SYGVKD. The V end was cut by 5 bases, the J end by 7 bases, with 26 bases between. The CDR3 extends over 17 amino acids. In DNA form, the CDR3 reads TGTGCCATCAGTTCCCCTCGGGGCCGTGGAGGGTCTCGTGGCTACACCTTC. As protein: CAISSPRGRGGSRGYTF.

The rearrangement joins TRBV19 to TRBJ2-5; 7 bases align to TRBD1. The CDR3 consists of 13 residues. The V gene end was trimmed by 5 bases and the J gene end by 4 bases; junction bases not matched to a gene: 4. Germline-derived CDR1 and CDR2 are LNHDA and SQIVND (reference sequence). CDR3 bases: TGTGCCAGTAGTGGGGACAGACGAGAGACCCAGTACTTC. Encoded protein: CASSGDRRETQYF.

V is TRBV27 and J is TRBJ1-1, with D possibly being TRBD1 (5 bases). CDR1 is MNHEY and CDR2 is SMNVEV in the germline V gene (reference sequence). CDR3 length: 14 residues. Trimming pared 6 bases from V and 3 bases from J, leaving 14 bases between. CDR3 residues: CASRAGLVDTEAFF. Here the CDR3 DNA reads TGTGCCAGCAGAGCGGGACTTGTGGACACTGAAGCTTTCTTT.

The V and J genes are TRBV3-1 (or the pseudogene TRBV3-2) and TRBJ1-1; TRBD1 aligns across 9 bases. Trimming took 4 bases from V and 4 from J; bases not matched to a gene: 4. The germline V gene has CDR1 LGHDT and CDR2 YNNKEL (reference sequence). There are 14 residues in the CDR3. The CDR3 here is CASSPDRGVTEAFF. CDR3 bases: TGTGCCAGCAGCCCAGACAGGGGGGTCACTGAAGCTTTCTTT.

V is TRBV6-6 and J is TRBJ1-2; D is ambiguous. The CDR3 is 15 amino acids. Germline lookup yields CDR1 MNHNY and CDR2 SVGAGI (reference sequence). Trimming left V 6 bases short and J 3 bases short, with 17 bases between. As DNA, the CDR3 is TGTGCCAGCAGACCCCGAACTCCCGCCGACTATGGCTACACCTTC. Its translation: CASRPRTPADYGYTF.

This rearrangement joins TRBV19 to TRBJ1-3, with D unclear. Germline CDR1 is LNHDA and CDR2 is SQIVND (reference sequence). V shed 7 bases and J shed 0 bases, with 13 bases lying between them. CDR3 length: 15 amino acids. The CDR3 bases are TGTGCCAGTACCATAGCGGGAAGCTCTGGAAACACCATATATTTT. Translation: CASTIAGSSGNTIYF.